The sequence of this T cell receptor beta chain was determined in a study of response to subunit inactivated influenza vaccine (dated by TCRdb to 2017 to 2018). Turning to the overall study: Deep quantitative profiling of the T cell receptor repertoire was used in the study to follow responses to a trivalent subunit inactivated influenza vaccine. On the study overall, not on this receptor specifically: It was suggested by the authors that each seasonal influenza vaccination may recruit only a limited number of new T cells.

Library preparation employed RT-PCR. TCRdb shows the sequencer as Illumina HiSeq 2500. TCRdb trimmed public reads at Q25 via fastp, called clones via MiXCR and kept in-frame beta chains. Each entry merges the rows of one CDR3 protein and shows their most common DNA and genes. In all, the sample holds about 580,000 distinct CDR3 sequences, and 14% of those were seen once. The ten largest account for approximately 12% of the sample. Points on this clonotype: The antigen it binds to is not known. Within one base of it there is no much larger clone, and no base qualities were kept.

The germline V end is reduced by 4 bases and the J end by 2 bases; junction bases left unmatched: 4. CDR1 and CDR2 (SGHRS, YFSETQ) derive from the germline V gene. Reading from cysteine to phenylalanine, the CDR3 counts 17 amino acids. Solely the CDR3 DNA is kept, with 51 bases framed from the first base. The sequence was collected from a man between 50 and 59 years old who received an inactivated influenza vaccine. Donor details come from another sample of the same person, matched by shared clones. The V gene is TRBV5-1 and the J gene is TRBJ2-3, with 16 middle bases fitting TRBD2. Material: PBMCs from blood, obtained about 12 days after vaccination. The CDR3 here reads CASSTGTSGRVTDTQYF. The DNA sequence is as follows: TGCGCCAGCAGCACTGGGACTAGCGGGAGGGTCACAGATACGCAGTATTTT.